One and the same sample provided the 13 T cell receptor beta chains below, sequenced in a study of control samples from healthy donors and cancer patients. Using immunoSEQ multiplex PCR, the repertoire was profiled, and TCRdb retains in-frame clones only, with some absent. This sample carries 120,000 or so clones, roughly 84% of them seen once, and the ten largest clones take over 6.5%. Specimen: blood. Receptors were obtained from a man in his forties or fifties in good health.

Regarding this clone: This CDR3 is also generated by other DNA sequences in the sample. The gene calls are TRBV12-3 or TRBV12-4 and TRBJ2-2; the D is unclear. V was cut by 4 bases and J by 5 bases, with 2 bases left in between. This CDR3 region has 11 residues. The CDR3 coding sequence is TGTGCCAGCAGTTATACCGGGGAGCTGTTTTTT. Its translation: CASSYTGELFF.

This clone was observed once. Other DNA sequences of this sample code for an identical CDR3. The rearrangement links TRBV6-5 to TRBJ2-3; TRBD1 agrees at 7 bases. Per the germline V gene, CDR1 is MNHEY and CDR2 is SVGAGI. V gave up 5 bases and J gave up 3 bases; unmatched junction bases: 8. The CDR3 covers 15 residues. As DNA, the CDR3 is TGTGCCAGCAGTCCCAGACAGGGCGGTACAGATACGCAGTATTTT. Translation gives CASSPRQGGTDTQYF.

The chain carries TRBV6-5 and TRBJ1-3; 8 nucleotides agree with TRBD1. After removal of 0 bases from V and 5 bases from J, the junction contained 3 bases not matched to a gene. The CDR3 runs to 15 residues. Germline V gives CDR1 MNHEY, CDR2 SVGAGI. CDR3 DNA: TGTGCCAGCAGTTACTCCCGACAGGGGCGAAACACCATATATTTT. The encoded protein is CASSYSRQGRNTIYF.

The chain links TRBV6-6 to TRBJ1-5; no clear D. V was pared by 4 bases and J by 5 bases, with 6 bases between. The CDR3 spans 12 residues. Germline lookup yields CDR1 MNHNY and CDR2 SVGAGI (reference sequence). The CDR3 here is CASSSLHQPQHF. The DNA for the CDR3 is TGTGCCAGCAGTTCGCTCCATCAGCCCCAGCATTTT.

As for this clone: This sample also contains other DNA sequences that code for the same CDR3. This sequence joins TRBV11-2 and TRBJ1-1; possible D gene TRBD1, 6 bases. CDR3 length equals 14 residues. Per germline, CDR1 SGHAT and CDR2 FQNNGV. Trimming removed 5 bases from V and 1 base from J, with 11 bases in between. CDR3 DNA: TGTGCCAGCAGCCTTCGGGGGCCGAACACTGAAGCTTTCTTT. Translation gives CASSLRGPNTEAFF.

The rearrangement links TRBV4-3 to TRBJ1-1; D not resolved. Germline CDR1 and CDR2: LGHNA and YSLEER. V was shortened by 0 bases and J by 7 bases, with 9 bases between the two germline ends. The CDR3 contains 13 residues. CDR3 loop: CASSQDLGGEAFF. CDR3 coding DNA: TGCGCCAGCAGCCAAGATCTGGGCGGTGAAGCTTTCTTT.

This clone was recorded only once. This chain joins TRBV7-2 and TRBJ1-2, with unresolved D. The CDR3 has 14 amino acids. Germline V gene lookup returns CDR1 SGHTA and CDR2 FQGNSA. Trimming left V 1 base short and J 4 bases short, with 10 bases between. The CDR3 region is CASSLDSSPYGYTF. DNA for the CDR3: TGTGCCAGCAGCTTAGACAGCTCACCCTATGGCTACACCTTC.

The chain carries TRBV7-2 and TRBJ2-5; 11 positions match TRBD1. The CDR3 is 15 residues long. Trimming cost V 4 bases and J 7 bases; bases outside gene matches: 8. Looked up from germline, CDR1 is SGHTA and CDR2 is FQGNSA. CDR3 loop: CASSSLGTGGGTQYF. DNA for the CDR3: TGTGCCAGCAGCTCTCTAGGGACAGGGGGAGGGACCCAGTACTTC.

The chain carries TRBV29-1 and TRBJ1-1, with D unresolved. The CDR3 spans 13 residues. Trimming left V 5 bases short and J 4 bases short, with 14 bases between. Germline CDR1 is SQVTM and CDR2 is ANQGSEA. The chain's CDR3 is CSVIEGSGTEAFF. As DNA, the CDR3 is TGCAGCGTTATCGAGGGCAGCGGCACTGAAGCTTTCTTT.

This chain uses TRBV2 with TRBJ1-6, with TRBD1 matching over 10 bases. This CDR3 region has 16 residues. Per the germline V gene, CDR1 is SNHLY and CDR2 is FYNNEI. Losses at the gene ends were 7 bases for V and 5 bases for J; bases not matched to a gene: 8. This chain's CDR3 is CASNGGQGKNNSPLHF. The CDR3 DNA is TGTGCCAGCAACGGGGGACAGGGGAAAAATAATTCACCCCTCCACTTT.

The V and J genes are TRBV6-5 and TRBJ1-6; 7 positions match TRBD1. CDR1 and CDR2 from the germline V gene are MNHEY and SVGAGI. The V and J ends lost 6 bases and 9 bases, in that order; junction bases with no gene match: 8. The CDR3 totals 14 residues. The CDR3 region is CASSPRGARSPLHF. As DNA, the CDR3 is TGTGCCAGCAGCCCCAGGGGGGCACGTTCACCCCTCCACTTT.

Of note for this clone: Other DNA sequences in the same sample also yield this CDR3. V and J are TRBV4-3 and TRBJ1-2; 7 positions match TRBD1. The CDR3 extends over 13 amino acids. Germline V gene sequence: CDR1 LGHNA, CDR2 YSLEER. After removal of 4 bases from V and 4 bases from J, the junction contained 3 bases not matched to a gene. The CDR3 reads CASSPGQAYGYTF. In DNA, the CDR3 is TGCGCCAGCAGCCCCGGACAGGCCTATGGCTACACCTTC.

This clone was detected once. This chain links TRBV2 with TRBJ1-6, with D possibly matching TRBD1 (5 bases). Trimming left V 6 bases short and J 1 base short, with 7 bases between. Germline loops: CDR1 SNHLY, CDR2 FYNNEI. The CDR3 is 14 residues long. The CDR3 nucleotides are TGTGCCAGCAGGGGACGTTCCTATAATTCACCCCTCCACTTT. Translation: CASRGRSYNSPLHF.